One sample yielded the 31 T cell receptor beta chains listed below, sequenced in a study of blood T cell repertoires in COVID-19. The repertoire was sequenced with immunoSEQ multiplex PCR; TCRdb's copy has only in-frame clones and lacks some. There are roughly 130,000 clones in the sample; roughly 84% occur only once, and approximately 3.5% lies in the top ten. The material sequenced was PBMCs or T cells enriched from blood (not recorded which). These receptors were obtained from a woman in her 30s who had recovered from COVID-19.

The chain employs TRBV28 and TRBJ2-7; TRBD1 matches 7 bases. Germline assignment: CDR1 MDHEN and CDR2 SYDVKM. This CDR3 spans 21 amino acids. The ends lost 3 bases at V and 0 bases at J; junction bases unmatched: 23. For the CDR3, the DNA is TGTGCCAGCAGTTTGGGGTTCAGGGGGTCTCTTATTTCCCCTAGCTCCTACGAGCAGTACTTC. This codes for CASSLGFRGSLISPSSYEQYF.

CDR3 DNA sequence: TGTGCCAGCAGCGTGGGGGCTGGGGATGAAAAACTGTTTTTT. It encodes CASSVGAGDEKLFF. The chain carries TRBV9 and TRBJ1-4; D perhaps matches TRBD1 (6 bases). The germline gives CDR1 SGDLS, CDR2 YYNGEE. CDR3 length equals 14 residues. Between the trimmed V and J ends, which lost 2 bases and 6 bases, there was a span of 11 bases.

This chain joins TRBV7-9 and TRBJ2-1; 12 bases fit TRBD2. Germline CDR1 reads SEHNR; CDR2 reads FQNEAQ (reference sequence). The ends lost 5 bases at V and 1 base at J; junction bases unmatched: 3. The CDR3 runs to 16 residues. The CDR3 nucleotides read TGTGCCAGCAGCACGGGGACTAGCGGGTCCTACAATGAGCAGTTCTTC. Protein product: CASSTGTSGSYNEQFF.

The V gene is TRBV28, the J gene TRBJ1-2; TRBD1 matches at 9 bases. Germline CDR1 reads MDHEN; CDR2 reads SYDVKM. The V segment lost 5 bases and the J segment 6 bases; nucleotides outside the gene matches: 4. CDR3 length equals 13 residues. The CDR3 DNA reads TGTGCCAGCAGTCCCGGGACAGGGAATGGCTACACCTTC. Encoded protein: CASSPGTGNGYTF.

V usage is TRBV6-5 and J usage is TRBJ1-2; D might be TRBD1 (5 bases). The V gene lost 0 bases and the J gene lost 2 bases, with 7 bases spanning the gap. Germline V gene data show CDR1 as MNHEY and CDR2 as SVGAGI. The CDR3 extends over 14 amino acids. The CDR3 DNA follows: TGTGCCAGCAGTTACTCAGCAGGGAACTATGGCTACACCTTC. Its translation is CASSYSAGNYGYTF.

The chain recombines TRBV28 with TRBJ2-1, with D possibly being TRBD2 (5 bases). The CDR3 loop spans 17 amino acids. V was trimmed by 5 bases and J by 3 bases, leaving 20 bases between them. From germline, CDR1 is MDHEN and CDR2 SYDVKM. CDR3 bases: TGTGCCAGCAGTCGCTTCGGACTCCCAGCGAACTACAATGAGCAGTTCTTC. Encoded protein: CASSRFGLPANYNEQFF.

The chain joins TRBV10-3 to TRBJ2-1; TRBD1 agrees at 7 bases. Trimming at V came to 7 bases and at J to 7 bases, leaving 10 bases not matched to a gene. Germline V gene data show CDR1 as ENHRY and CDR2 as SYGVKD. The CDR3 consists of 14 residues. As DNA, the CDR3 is TGTGCCATCAAGGAGAGGGGGCAGGGAAATGAGCAGTTCTTC. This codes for CAIKERGQGNEQFF.

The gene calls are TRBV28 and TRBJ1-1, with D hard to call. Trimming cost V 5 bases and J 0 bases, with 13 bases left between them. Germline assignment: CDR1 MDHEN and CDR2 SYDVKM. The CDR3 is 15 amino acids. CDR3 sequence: CASSRPGTMNTEAFF. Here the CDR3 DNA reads TGTGCCAGCAGTAGACCGGGAACCATGAACACTGAAGCTTTCTTT.

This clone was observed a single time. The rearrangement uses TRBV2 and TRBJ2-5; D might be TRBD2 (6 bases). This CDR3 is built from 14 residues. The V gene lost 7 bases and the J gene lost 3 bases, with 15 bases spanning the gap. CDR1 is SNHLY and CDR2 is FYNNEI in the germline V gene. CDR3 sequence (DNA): TGTGCCAGCATTTTCTCAGGACTAAAAGAGACCCAGTACTTC. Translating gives CASIFSGLKETQYF.

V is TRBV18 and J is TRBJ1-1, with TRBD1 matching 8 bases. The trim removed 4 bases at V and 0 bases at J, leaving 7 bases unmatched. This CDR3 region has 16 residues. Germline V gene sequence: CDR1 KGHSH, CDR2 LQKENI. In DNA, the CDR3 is TGTGCCAGCTCACAACTGACAGGGGCAATGAACACTGAAGCTTTCTTT. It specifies CASSQLTGAMNTEAFF.

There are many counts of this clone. The CDR3 coding sequence is TGTGCCAGCAGCTTTGGACAGCCCTTGGAGGGCTACACCTTC. Its protein product is CASSFGQPLEGYTF. The chain combines TRBV5-4 with TRBJ1-2; TRBD1 is a possible D gene (6 bases). The V end lost 2 bases, the J end lost 8 bases, and 16 bases lay between the germline ends. Germline values: CDR1 SGHNT, CDR2 YYREEE (reference sequence). This CDR3 is built from 14 residues.

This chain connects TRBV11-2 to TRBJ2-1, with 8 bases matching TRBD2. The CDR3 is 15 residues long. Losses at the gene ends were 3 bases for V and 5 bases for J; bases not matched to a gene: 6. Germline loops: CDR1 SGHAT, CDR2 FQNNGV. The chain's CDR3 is CASSLGGGRNNEQFF. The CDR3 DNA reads TGTGCCAGCAGCTTGGGCGGGGGGCGAAACAATGAGCAGTTCTTC.

CDR3: CASSLRDSPYEQYF. The CDR3 bases are TGTGCCAGCAGCCTCCGGGACAGCCCCTACGAGCAGTACTTC. V is TRBV7-8 and J is TRBJ2-7, with 7 bases fitting TRBD1. CDR3 length: 14 residues. J gave up 2 bases and V 5 bases, and 6 bases lay outside the gene matches. The germline CDR1 and CDR2 sequences are SGHVS and FQNEAQ.

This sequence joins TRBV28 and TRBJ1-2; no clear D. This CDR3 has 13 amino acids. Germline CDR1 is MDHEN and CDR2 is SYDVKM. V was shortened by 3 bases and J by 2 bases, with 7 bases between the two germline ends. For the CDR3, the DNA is TGTGCCAGCAGTTTTGGAGGGAACTATGGCTACACCTTC. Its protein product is CASSFGGNYGYTF.

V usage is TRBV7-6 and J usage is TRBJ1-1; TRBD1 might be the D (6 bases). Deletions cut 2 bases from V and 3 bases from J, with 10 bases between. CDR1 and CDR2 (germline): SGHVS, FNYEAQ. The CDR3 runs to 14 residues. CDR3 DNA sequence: TGTGCCAGCAGCTTAAGGGCAGGGGACACTGAAGCTTTCTTT. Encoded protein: CASSLRAGDTEAFF.

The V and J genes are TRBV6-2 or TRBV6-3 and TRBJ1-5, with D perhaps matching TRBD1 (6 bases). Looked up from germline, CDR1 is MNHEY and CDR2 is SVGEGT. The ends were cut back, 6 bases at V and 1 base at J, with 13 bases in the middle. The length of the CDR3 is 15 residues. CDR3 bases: TGTGCCAGCAGCACACAGGGAAGGAGCAATCAGCCCCAGCATTTT. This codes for CASSTQGRSNQPQHF.

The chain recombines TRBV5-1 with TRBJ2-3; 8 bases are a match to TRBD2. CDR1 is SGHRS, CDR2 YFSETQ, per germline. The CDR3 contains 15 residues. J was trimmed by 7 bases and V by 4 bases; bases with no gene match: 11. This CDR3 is CASSPGTSAGNTQYF. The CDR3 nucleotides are TGCGCCAGCAGCCCCGGGACTAGTGCCGGGAATACGCAGTATTTT.

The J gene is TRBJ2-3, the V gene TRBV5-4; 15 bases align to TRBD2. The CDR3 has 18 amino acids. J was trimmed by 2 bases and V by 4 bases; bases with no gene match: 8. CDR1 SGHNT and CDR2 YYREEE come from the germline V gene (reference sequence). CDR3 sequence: CASSGWTSGREFTDTQYF. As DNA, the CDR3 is TGTGCCAGCAGCGGCTGGACTAGCGGGAGGGAGTTCACAGATACGCAGTATTTT.

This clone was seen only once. As DNA, the CDR3 is TGCGCCAGCTCCGGGGGGCGGGAGAGCAATGAGCAGTTCTTC. Its translation: CASSGGRESNEQFF. The gene calls are TRBV5-1 and TRBJ2-1; possible D gene TRBD2, 7 bases. CDR1 and CDR2 from the germline V gene are SGHRS and YFSETQ. This CDR3 is built from 14 residues. V shed 7 bases and J shed 6 bases, with 17 bases lying between them.

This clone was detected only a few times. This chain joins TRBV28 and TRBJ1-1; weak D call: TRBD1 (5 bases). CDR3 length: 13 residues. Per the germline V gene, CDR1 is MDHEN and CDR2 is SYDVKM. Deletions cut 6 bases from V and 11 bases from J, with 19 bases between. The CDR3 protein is CASRTGGDPGAFF. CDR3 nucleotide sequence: TGTGCCAGCAGAACGGGGGGGGACCCAGGGGCTTTCTTT.

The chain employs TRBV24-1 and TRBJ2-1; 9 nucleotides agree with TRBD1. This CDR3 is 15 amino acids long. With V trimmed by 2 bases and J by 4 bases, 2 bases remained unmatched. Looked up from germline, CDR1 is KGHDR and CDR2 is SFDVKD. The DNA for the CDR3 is TGTGCCACCAGTGATTGGGACAGGGCTTACAATGAGCAGTTCTTC. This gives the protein CATSDWDRAYNEQFF.

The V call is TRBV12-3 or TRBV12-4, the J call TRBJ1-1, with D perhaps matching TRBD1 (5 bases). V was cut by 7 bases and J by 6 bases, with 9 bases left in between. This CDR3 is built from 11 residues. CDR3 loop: CASKRGAEAFF. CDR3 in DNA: TGTGCCAGCAAAAGGGGCGCTGAAGCTTTCTTT.

CDR3 residues: CASSYSSVGSYNEQFF. The CDR3 DNA is TGTGCCAGCAGTTACAGTAGTGTCGGCTCCTACAATGAGCAGTTCTTC. This chain connects TRBV6-5 to TRBJ2-1, with D unclear. Germline CDR1 MNHEY, CDR2 SVGAGI. This CDR3 has 16 residues. V was pared by 2 bases and J by 0 bases, with 11 bases between.

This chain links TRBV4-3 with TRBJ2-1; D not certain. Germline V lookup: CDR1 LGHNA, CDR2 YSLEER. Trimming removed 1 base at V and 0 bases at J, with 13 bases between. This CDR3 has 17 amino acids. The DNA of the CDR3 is TGCGCCAGCAGCCAAGGCTTAGAAACGAGCTCCTACAATGAGCAGTTCTTC. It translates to CASSQGLETSSYNEQFF.

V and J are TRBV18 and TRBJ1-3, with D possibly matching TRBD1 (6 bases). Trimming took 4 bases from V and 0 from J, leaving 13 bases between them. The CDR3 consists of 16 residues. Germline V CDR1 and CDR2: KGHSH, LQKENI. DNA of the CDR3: TGTGCCAGCTCACTGGACAGTTCTGACTCTGGAAACACCATATATTTT. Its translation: CASSLDSSDSGNTIYF.

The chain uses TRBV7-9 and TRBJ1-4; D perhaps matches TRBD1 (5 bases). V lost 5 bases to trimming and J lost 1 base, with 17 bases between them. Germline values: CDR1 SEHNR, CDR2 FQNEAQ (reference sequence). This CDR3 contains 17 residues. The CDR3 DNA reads TGTGCCAGCAGCCCCCGGACGGGGGTGGGAACTAATGAAAAACTGTTTTTT. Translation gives CASSPRTGVGTNEKLFF.

In nucleotides, the CDR3 is TGCAGCGTTGAAGATTGGGGGGTGCCGTTAAACTATGGCTACACCTTC. Residues: CSVEDWGVPLNYGYTF. The rearrangement links TRBV29-1 to TRBJ1-2; maybe TRBD1 (5 bases). The CDR3 sequence is 16 residues long. The V gene's germline CDR1 is SQVTM and CDR2 ANQGSEA. The ends were cut back, 0 bases at V and 2 bases at J, with 16 bases in the middle. Supplemented by reference TRBV29-1 and TRBJ1-2, the full variable domain reads SAVISQKPSRDICQRGTSLTIQCQVDSQVTMMFWYRQQPGQSLTLIATANQGSEATYESGFVIDKFPISRPNLTFSTLTVSNMSPEDSSIYLCSVEDWGVPLNYGYTFGSGTRLTVV.

CDR3 in DNA: TGTGCCAGCAGTTTATCGGGACTAGCGGGCCCCTACGAGCAGTACTTC. This sequence encodes CASSLSGLAGPYEQYF. This chain links TRBV28 with TRBJ2-7; 12 bases fit TRBD2. V lost 1 base to trimming and J lost 2 bases; unmatched junction nucleotides: 3. The CDR3 extends over 16 amino acids. Germline assignment: CDR1 MDHEN and CDR2 SYDVKM.

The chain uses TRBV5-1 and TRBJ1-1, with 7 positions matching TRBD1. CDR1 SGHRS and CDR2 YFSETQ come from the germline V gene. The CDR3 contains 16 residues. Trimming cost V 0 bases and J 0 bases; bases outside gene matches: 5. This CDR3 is CASSLGQGTMNTEAFF. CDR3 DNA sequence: TGCGCCAGCAGCTTGGGACAGGGTACCATGAACACTGAAGCTTTCTTT.

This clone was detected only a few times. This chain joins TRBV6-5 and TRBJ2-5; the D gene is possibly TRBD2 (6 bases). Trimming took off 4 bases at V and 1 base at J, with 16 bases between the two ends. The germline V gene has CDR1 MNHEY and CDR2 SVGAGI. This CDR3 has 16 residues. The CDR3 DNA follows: TGTGCCAGCAGTTCCAACACGGGACTTCCCCAAGAGACCCAGTACTTC. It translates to CASSSNTGLPQETQYF.

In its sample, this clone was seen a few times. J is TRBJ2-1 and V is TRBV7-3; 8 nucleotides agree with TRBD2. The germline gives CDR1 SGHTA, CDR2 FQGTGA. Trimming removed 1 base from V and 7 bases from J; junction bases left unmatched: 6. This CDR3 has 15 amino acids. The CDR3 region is CASSLRAGVGNEQFF. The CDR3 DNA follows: TGTGCCAGCAGCTTAAGAGCGGGAGTAGGTAATGAGCAGTTCTTC.